Here is one TCR beta chain with its context. These data come from a study of cytomegalovirus exposure and HLA in healthy donors. The V segment lost 3 bases and the J segment 6 bases; nucleotides outside the gene matches: 2. The CDR3 sequence is 14 residues long. From germline, CDR1 is MNHEY and CDR2 SMNVEV (reference sequence). With 60 Vbeta and 13 Jbeta primers, the PCR was carried out. Here immunoSEQ multiplex PCR was the method, and the copy in TCRdb shows in-frame clones only, minus some. The table records 90,000 to 110,000 clones, 65% to 85% of them present only once. The source is a man younger than 30 in good health and CMV-seronegative. The V call is TRBV27, the J call TRBJ2-1, with 10 bases that match TRBD2. Material: PBMCs. The CDR3 DNA sequence: TGTGCCAGCAGTTTGCTAGCGGGAGTCAATGAGCAGTTCTTC. This sequence encodes CASSLLAGVNEQFF.